Below, 13 T cell receptor beta chains from the same sample are listed, as sequenced in a study of metastatic and nonmetastatic thyroid tumors. Ahead of thyroid surgery, no patient had received treatment of any kind. Using MiXCR, TCRdb re-called clones from the PCR reads. The sample yields over 9,500 clones, roughly a quarter seen once. Sequencing used tumor tissue. These receptors all stem from a female donor with papillary thyroid cancer or a benign thyroid nodule (not recorded which). Some clones in this sample may be carry-over from other donors' samples.

This clone came up many times. J is TRBJ2-3 and V is TRBV30; 7 bases align to TRBD1. The CDR3 totals 12 residues. V lost 3 bases to trimming and J lost 3 bases; unmatched junction nucleotides: 0. Per germline, CDR1 GTSNPN and CDR2 SVGIG (reference sequence). CDR3 coding DNA: TGTGCCTGGAGCAGGGGGACAGATACGCAGTATTTT. Translated, it gives CAWSRGTDTQYF.

CDR3 coding DNA: TGTGCCAGCAGCTTTTCAGCGGGGTCGGGACATCCCTCCTATGAGCAGTTCTTC. Its protein product is CASSFSAGSGHPSYEQFF. The J gene is TRBJ2-1, the V gene TRBV5-4; TRBD2 might be the D (7 bases). The V end lost 2 bases, the J end lost 8 bases, and 26 bases lay between the germline ends. CDR3 size: 18 residues. The germline V gene has CDR1 SGHNT and CDR2 YYREEE (reference sequence).

J is TRBJ1-1 and V is TRBV28; D perhaps matches TRBD1 (5 bases). Trimming took off 3 bases at V and 1 base at J, with 21 bases between the two ends. The germline gives CDR1 MDHEN, CDR2 SYDVKM. The CDR3 sequence is 18 residues long. The CDR3 here is CASSLTSFGGGQNTEAFF. DNA of the CDR3: TGTGCCAGCAGTTTGACCTCGTTTGGTGGAGGACAGAACACTGAAGCTTTCTTT.

The chain couples TRBV5-1 to TRBJ1-5; D call uncertain. CDR3 length: 13 amino acids. Germline loops: CDR1 SGHRS, CDR2 YFSETQ. Trimming took 1 base from V and 6 from J, leaving 8 bases between them. The CDR3 bases are TGCGCCAGCAGCTTGCGTGGGTTTCAGCCCCAGCATTTT. Encoded protein: CASSLRGFQPQHF.

The chain uses TRBV9 and TRBJ2-3; no firm D call. Trimming pared 4 bases from V and 2 bases from J, leaving 17 bases between. The CDR3 contains 16 residues. In germline, CDR1 is SGDLS, CDR2 YYNGEE. The CDR3 protein is CASSPAAAGYTDTQYF. The DNA for the CDR3 is TGTGCCAGCAGCCCCGCCGCCGCCGGTTACACAGATACGCAGTATTTT.

Turning to this clone: One end of the junction does not line up with germline, which may come from a read error. The rearrangement joins TRBV3-1 to TRBJ1-2; TRBD1 agrees at 8 bases. Looked up from germline, CDR1 is LGHDT and CDR2 is YNNKEL (reference sequence). CDR3 length: 13 amino acids. The CDR3 bases are TGTGCTAGCAGCCAAGGACAGGGTAAAGGCCACACCTTC. Protein sequence: CASSQGQGKGHTF.

This clone was counted at least ten times. The CDR3 reads CASRGDRGRPYGYTF. In DNA form, the CDR3 reads TGTGCCAGCAGGGGGGACAGGGGGCGCCCCTATGGCTACACCTTC. The rearrangement uses TRBV12-3 or TRBV12-4 and TRBJ1-2, with 12 bases identical to TRBD1. Trimming took 6 bases from V and 4 from J; bases not matched to a gene: 6. The CDR3 contains 15 residues.

This clone has at least ten counts. The chain links TRBV9 to TRBJ2-1; 7 nucleotides agree with TRBD1. The germline V gene has CDR1 SGDLS and CDR2 YYNGEE. This CDR3 has 15 residues. V gave up 4 bases and J gave up 7 bases; unmatched junction bases: 11. CDR3 nucleotides: TGTGCCAGCAGCCCACGAAACTCACAGGGGAATGAGCAGTTCTTC. Translating it yields CASSPRNSQGNEQFF. The full variable domain, rest sourced from reference TRBV9 and TRBJ2-1, is DSGVTQTPKHLITATGQRVTLRCSPRSGDLSVYWYQQSLDQGLQFLIQYYNGEERAKGNILERFSAQQFPDLHSELNLSSLELGDSALYFCASSPRNSQGNEQFFGPGTRLTVL.

This clone is medium-sized within its sample. This sample includes further DNA sequences coding for the same CDR3. The chain has TRBV15 and TRBJ1-1; D call uncertain. V was cut by 2 bases and J by 5 bases, with 12 bases left in between. The germline CDR1 and CDR2 sequences are LNHNV and YYDKDF (reference sequence). The CDR3 extends over 14 amino acids. Written as DNA, the CDR3 is TGTGCCACCAGCAGACCCTGGGCGGGTACTGAAGCTTTCTTT. Protein: CATSRPWAGTEAFF.

This clone was seen more than once but under ten times. Possible read error: a much larger clone is one base away. The sample has other DNA sequences that encode this CDR3 too. This rearrangement joins TRBV28 to TRBJ2-1; 9 bases are a match to TRBD1. CDR1 is MDHEN and CDR2 is SYDVKM in the germline V gene. The CDR3 totals 16 residues. The CDR3 is CASSLYRDRAYNEQFF. The CDR3 DNA sequence: TGTGCCAGTAGTTTGTATCGGGACAGGGCTTACAATGAGCAGTTCTTC.

Many counts were recorded for this clone. The chain uses TRBV7-9 and TRBJ1-1, with TRBD1 as a possible D gene (6 bases). Per the germline V gene, CDR1 is SEHNR and CDR2 is FQNEAQ (reference sequence). The length of the CDR3 is 14 residues. Trimming took 5 bases from V and 1 from J, leaving 11 bases between them. The CDR3 sequence is CASSGPGQNTEAFF. The CDR3 DNA reads TGTGCCAGCAGCGGACCGGGACAGAACACTGAAGCTTTCTTT.

The table lists this clone with many counts. This chain links TRBV29-1 with TRBJ2-6; D ambiguous. CDR3 length equals 13 residues. V shed 7 bases and J shed 0 bases, with 7 bases lying between them. In germline, CDR1 is SQVTM, CDR2 ANQGSEA. CDR3 sequence: CSADTSGANVLTF. For the CDR3, the DNA is TGCAGCGCAGACACCTCTGGGGCCAACGTCCTGACTTTC.

At least ten counts were recorded for this clone. The chain is built from TRBV19 and TRBJ2-7, with D tentatively TRBD2 (6 bases). Germline CDR1 and CDR2: LNHDA and SQIVND (reference sequence). V was clipped by 4 bases and J by 4 bases, with 11 bases between them. CDR3 size: 13 residues. The CDR3 sequence is CASSKRAEYEQYF. The CDR3 bases are TGTGCCAGTAGTAAGCGGGCGGAGTACGAGCAGTACTTC.